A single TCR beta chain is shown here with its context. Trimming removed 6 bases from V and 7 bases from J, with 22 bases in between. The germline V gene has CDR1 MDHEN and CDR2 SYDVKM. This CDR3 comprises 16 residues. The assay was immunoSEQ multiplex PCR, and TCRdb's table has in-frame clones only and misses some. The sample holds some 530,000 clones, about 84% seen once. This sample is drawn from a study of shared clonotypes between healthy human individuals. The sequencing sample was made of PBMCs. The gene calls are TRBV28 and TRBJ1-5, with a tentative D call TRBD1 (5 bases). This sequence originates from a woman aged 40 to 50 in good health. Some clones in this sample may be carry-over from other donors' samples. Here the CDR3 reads CASRSGRQGKAQPQHF. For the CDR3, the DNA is TGTGCCAGCAGGTCGGGGCGGCAGGGTAAAGCACAGCCCCAGCATTTT.